Each of the 27 T cell receptor beta chains below was sequenced from the same sample in a study of cytomegalovirus exposure and HLA in healthy donors (dated by TCRdb to about 2017). The library relied on the immunoSEQ multiplex PCR assay. For the multiplex PCR, a mixture combining 60 forward primers for TCR Vbeta segments and 13 reverse primers for TCR Jbeta segments was used. What TCRdb holds here is the immuneACCESS table cut down to in-frame rearrangements. Part of the clones is not present; checked against another copy, under half of the missing clones reflect an unresolved V gene, and the others are unexplained. Here the sample has 50,000 or so clones; around 68% occur a single time. Approximately 6.8% of the sample goes to the ten largest clones. Source material: PBMCs. The receptors were gathered from a man aged 25 to 40 in good health and CMV-seronegative.

This chain uses TRBV5-5 with TRBJ1-4; D remains unclear. Germline V gene lookup returns CDR1 SGHKS and CDR2 YYEKEE (reference sequence). The V end was cut by 3 bases, the J end by 1 base, with 7 bases between. The CDR3 has 14 residues. The CDR3 protein is CASSYRVTNEKLFF. The CDR3 region has the DNA TGTGCCAGCAGCTACCGGGTAACTAATGAAAAACTGTTTTTT.

V and J are TRBV2 and TRBJ2-1, with 13 nucleotides matching TRBD2. The CDR3 has 14 residues. Germline assignment: CDR1 SNHLY and CDR2 FYNNEI. The trim removed 6 bases at V and 6 bases at J, leaving 2 bases unmatched. Written as DNA, the CDR3 is TGTGCCAGCAGGGGGACTAGCGGGACCAATGAGCAGTTCTTC. As protein: CASRGTSGTNEQFF.

The gene calls are TRBV5-1 and TRBJ2-7, with TRBD1 matching over 9 bases. Trimming removed 6 bases from V and 4 bases from J; junction bases left unmatched: 8. This CDR3 is 14 amino acids long. Germline CDR1 is SGHRS and CDR2 is YFSETQ. CDR3 sequence (DNA): TGCGCCAGCACGCCAACCGGGACAGGGTACGAGCAGTACTTC. Translation gives CASTPTGTGYEQYF.

The V and J genes are TRBV19 and TRBJ2-2; 10 nucleotides align to TRBD1. CDR3 length: 16 amino acids. Germline CDR1 and CDR2: LNHDA and SQIVND (reference sequence). After removal of 5 bases from V and 4 bases from J, the junction contained 7 bases not matched to a gene. The CDR3 DNA follows: TGTGCCAGTAGTGCAGCGGGGACAGGGGTCACCGGGGAGCTGTTTTTT. This gives the protein CASSAAGTGVTGELFF.

V is TRBV27 and J is TRBJ2-3, with TRBD2 identical over 11 bases. V lost 5 bases and J lost 6; bases outside the gene matches: 4. Per the germline V gene, CDR1 is MNHEY and CDR2 is SMNVEV (reference sequence). This CDR3 has 14 amino acids. CDR3 nucleotide sequence: TGTGCCAGCAGTGAACTAGCGGGAGCGGATACGCAGTATTTT. This translates into CASSELAGADTQYF.

As DNA, the CDR3 is TGTGCCAGCAGTGACACCCACTTCAATGGCTACACCTTC. Encoded protein: CASSDTHFNGYTF. The rearrangement uses TRBV6-4 and TRBJ1-2; D ambiguous. Germline CDR1 MRHNA, CDR2 SNTAGT. V was pared by 2 bases and J by 6 bases, with 10 bases between. The CDR3 consists of 13 residues.

This CDR3 is CASSSGLQETQYF. CDR3 sequence (DNA): TGTGCCAGCAGCTCGGGACTCCAAGAGACCCAGTACTTC. The chain has TRBV14 and TRBJ2-5; possible D gene TRBD2, 6 bases. CDR3 length: 13 amino acids. Germline loops: CDR1 SGHDN, CDR2 FVKESK. V shed 5 bases and J shed 1 base, with 8 bases lying between them.

The rearrangement joins TRBV30 to TRBJ1-2; D is unclear. The CDR3 spans 13 residues. Germline CDR1 reads GTSNPN; CDR2 reads SVGIG (reference sequence). V lost 7 bases to trimming and J lost 4 bases, with 16 bases between them. DNA for the CDR3: TGTGCCTACCCCCGAGTAGGGAGCTATGGCTACACCTTC. Encoded protein: CAYPRVGSYGYTF.

This clone was counted between two and nine times. The chain links TRBV7-8 to TRBJ1-2, with D tentatively TRBD1 (5 bases). CDR1 SGHVS and CDR2 FQNEAQ come from the germline V gene. CDR3 length: 16 amino acids. V was shortened by 0 bases and J by 1 base, with 12 bases between the two germline ends. This chain's CDR3 is CASSLAQGTYNYGYTF. CDR3 in DNA: TGTGCCAGCAGCTTAGCTCAGGGAACCTATAACTATGGCTACACCTTC.

The chain recombines TRBV10-3 with TRBJ2-5; 8 bases map to TRBD1. V trimming: 10 bases; J trimming: 2 bases; junction bases outside the gene matches: 6. This CDR3 is built from 13 residues. Germline loops: CDR1 ENHRY, CDR2 SYGVKD. The CDR3 DNA is TGTGCCACCGGACAGGGAAGACAAGAGACCCAGTACTTC. Translating gives CATGQGRQETQYF.

By sample fraction, this clone is medium-sized (0.01 to 0.1%). V is TRBV6-5 and J is TRBJ2-7; 10 bases map to TRBD1. This CDR3 spans 12 amino acids. The J segment lost 3 bases and the V segment lost 10 bases, leaving 3 bases of the junction unmatched. The germline V gene has CDR1 MNHEY and CDR2 SVGAGI. The CDR3 coding sequence is TGTGCCACCTGGACAGGGGGCTACGAGCAGTACTTC. Translation: CATWTGGYEQYF.

The V and J genes are TRBV6-1 and TRBJ2-1; 12 nucleotides agree with TRBD2. Trimming cost V 0 bases and J 4 bases; bases outside gene matches: 7. Germline CDR1 and CDR2: MNHNS and SASEGT. The CDR3 has 18 residues. In DNA form, the CDR3 reads TGTGCCAGCAGTGAAGCCCCCGGACTAGCGGGGAGGTACAATGAGCAGTTCTTC. Its translation is CASSEAPGLAGRYNEQFF.

This chain joins TRBV6-1 and TRBJ1-2, with D possibly being TRBD1 (5 bases). The CDR3 has 17 residues. V was clipped by 0 bases and J by 6 bases, with 20 bases between them. Germline lookup yields CDR1 MNHNS and CDR2 SASEGT. The CDR3 region is CASSEALTAQRKDGYTF. The CDR3 DNA is TGTGCCAGCAGTGAAGCCCTGACAGCCCAGAGGAAGGATGGCTACACCTTC.

V usage is TRBV7-8 and J usage is TRBJ1-1; the D gene is possibly TRBD1 (6 bases). The V and J ends lost 5 bases and 5 bases respectively, with 18 bases between them. Germline loops: CDR1 SGHVS, CDR2 FQNEAQ. The CDR3 is 15 residues long. The CDR3 protein is CASSKRDRRGTEAFF. In nucleotides, the CDR3 is TGTGCCAGCAGCAAAAGAGACAGGCGGGGGACTGAAGCTTTCTTT. The full variable domain, rest sourced from reference TRBV7-8 and TRBJ1-1, is GAGVSQSPRYKVAKRGQDVALRCDPISGHVSLFWYQQALGQGPEFLTYFQNEAQLDKSGLPSDRFFAERPEGSVSTLKIQRTQQEDSAVYLCASSKRDRRGTEAFFGQGTRLTVV.

The V and J genes are TRBV21-1 and TRBJ1-1. TRBV21-1 is annotated as a pseudogene. The CDR3 extends over 16 amino acids. The CDR3 sequence: CASSTSGSPGDTEAFF. The DNA for the CDR3 is TGTGCCAGCAGCACCTCCGGGTCCCCGGGGGACACTGAAGCTTTCTTT.

The J gene is TRBJ2-2, the V gene TRBV5-6; D not certain. Between the trimmed V and J ends, which lost 3 bases and 4 bases, there was a span of 7 bases. Looked up from germline, CDR1 is SGHDT and CDR2 is YYEEEE. The length of the CDR3 is 13 residues. In DNA form, the CDR3 reads TGTGCCAGCAGCTGGAGCGTCACCGGGGAGCTGTTTTTT. As protein: CASSWSVTGELFF.

The chain carries TRBV6-5 and TRBJ1-3; D unresolved. This CDR3 contains 15 residues. The germline V gene encodes CDR1 MNHEY and CDR2 SVGAGI. V lost 6 bases, J lost 3 bases, and 15 bases lay in between. The CDR3 DNA reads as TGTGCCAGCAGCCCGGTGGGAGTAGGTGGAAACACCATATATTTT. Protein sequence: CASSPVGVGGNTIYF.

The V call is TRBV5-1, the J call TRBJ2-1; D perhaps matches TRBD2 (6 bases). This CDR3 has 12 residues. CDR1 and CDR2 (germline): SGHRS, YFSETQ. Trimming left V 4 bases short and J 10 bases short, with 12 bases between. The CDR3 region has the DNA TGCGCCAGCAGCGCCGGGACTCGAGAGCAGTTCTTC. This codes for CASSAGTREQFF.

This clone was found a few times. The chain carries TRBV2 and TRBJ2-1; D is unclear. The V gene's germline CDR1 is SNHLY and CDR2 FYNNEI. The CDR3 is 12 amino acids. V was trimmed by 4 bases and J by 7 bases, leaving 8 bases between them. The chain's CDR3 is CASSGTTNEQFF. The CDR3 region has the DNA TGTGCCAGCAGTGGAACAACGAATGAGCAGTTCTTC. The full variable domain, completed using reference TRBV2 and TRBJ2-1, is EPEVTQTPSHQVTQMGQEVILRCVPISNHLYFYWYRQILGQKVEFLVSFYNNEISEKSEIFDDQFSVERPDGSNFTLKIRSTKLEDSAMYFCASSGTTNEQFFGPGTRLTVL.

For the CDR3, the DNA is TGTGCCAGCAGCCTGGACAGGGCAAACACCGGGGAGCTGTTTTTT. Protein: CASSLDRANTGELFF. This sequence joins TRBV6-4 and TRBJ2-2; 8 bases align to TRBD1. The germline CDR1 and CDR2 sequences are MRHNA and SNTAGT. This CDR3 is 15 amino acids long. Trimming at V came to 6 bases and at J to 2 bases, leaving 5 bases not matched to a gene.

This rearrangement joins TRBV5-6 to TRBJ2-7; D is unclear. Germline CDR1 and CDR2: SGHDT and YYEEEE. The V gene lost 4 bases and the J gene lost 2 bases, with 16 bases spanning the gap. The CDR3 is 15 amino acids. The CDR3 nucleotides read TGTGCCAGCAGCGCGTACAGAAACTCTCCCTACGAGCAGTACTTC. It yields the protein CASSAYRNSPYEQYF. Full variable domain (outside the CDR3, taken from reference TRBV5-6 and TRBJ2-7): DAGVTQSPTHLIKTRGQQVTLRCSPKSGHDTVSWYQQALGQGPQFIFQYYEEEERQRGNFPDRFSGHQFPNYSSELNVNALLLGDSALYLCASSAYRNSPYEQYFGPGTRLTVT.

The sample holds a few counts of this clone. CDR3 sequence: CASNSQGMNTEAFF. In DNA, the CDR3 is TGTGCCAGTAACTCACAGGGAATGAACACTGAAGCTTTCTTT. The rearrangement links TRBV19 to TRBJ1-1; perhaps TRBD1 as D (6 bases). The CDR3 totals 14 residues. V lost 7 bases, J lost 0 bases, and 12 bases lay in between. Germline loops: CDR1 LNHDA, CDR2 SQIVND (reference sequence).

J is TRBJ2-7 and V is TRBV10-2; D may be TRBD1 (6 bases). Germline CDR1 is WSHSY and CDR2 is SAAADI. CDR3 length: 16 residues. With 1 base removed from V and 1 base from J, the gap between germline ends came to 14 bases. CDR3 in DNA: TGCGCCAGCAGTGAGTGGTTGGGGGACACTTCCTACGAGCAGTACTTC. It codes for CASSEWLGDTSYEQYF.

On this clone: The same CDR3 arises from other DNA sequences in this sample as well. J is TRBJ2-3 and V is TRBV5-1; 7 nucleotides align to TRBD2. The trim removed 0 bases at V and 4 bases at J, leaving 2 bases unmatched. CDR3 length: 14 residues. CDR1 and CDR2 (germline): SGHRS, YFSETQ. The CDR3 coding sequence is TGCGCCAGCAGCTTGGGGACTAGGTCAGATACGCAGTATTTT. Its translation is CASSLGTRSDTQYF.

The chain combines TRBV6-5 with TRBJ1-2; D is unclear. The ends were cut back, 0 bases at V and 5 bases at J, with 7 bases in the middle. The V gene's germline CDR1 is MNHEY and CDR2 SVGAGI. The CDR3 runs to 13 residues. CDR3: CASSYSIGYGYTF. The CDR3 DNA reads TGTGCCAGCAGTTACTCGATCGGGTATGGCTACACCTTC.

The V gene is TRBV5-1, the J gene TRBJ2-7; D gene uncertain. There are 14 residues in the CDR3. Germline V lookup: CDR1 SGHRS, CDR2 YFSETQ. The V end was cut by 4 bases, the J end by 1 base, with 12 bases between. The CDR3 reads CASSPYLDSYEQYF. The CDR3 DNA reads as TGCGCCAGCAGCCCCTATTTAGATTCCTACGAGCAGTACTTC.

This clone was observed a handful of times. The rearrangement joins TRBV4-2 to TRBJ1-3, with D unresolved. V dropped 1 base and J dropped 0 bases, with 7 bases sitting between them. In germline, CDR1 is LGHNA, CDR2 YNFKEQ. The CDR3 extends over 15 amino acids. The CDR3 sequence: CASSQAGNSGNTIYF. CDR3 coding DNA: TGTGCCAGCAGCCAAGCCGGGAACTCTGGAAACACCATATATTTT.